The clone carrying this T cell receptor (beta chain) has only a few counts. As yet, its antigen is unknown. Gene names and germline refer to mouse. The CDR3 end lies 4 residues beyond the end of the read and is filled in from the germline J gene. This entry is derived from a study of CD8+ T cells in alopecia areata. At the level of the study: Spontaneous alopecia affected the approximately 6-13-month-old C3H/HeJ graft donors, whose skin was transplanted to approximately 6-10-week-old female C3H/HeJ mice.

Study-level results: Although TCR sharing was seen in mice, sharing across patients was less clear, possibly for HLA-related reasons. There were also resident alphabeta T cells of normal skin sequenced in scalp samples. Lesional scalp displayed greater clonality than normal scalp, most notably in alopecia totalis/universalis.

Investigators isolated RNA and reverse transcribed it into cDNA to act as the sequencing template. Measured with immunoSEQ multiplex PCR; TCRdb has only the in-frame clones, and not every one. Singletons are absent from the sample, which has about 300,000 clones. The sorting of pooled cutaneous lymph node cells relied on CD4, CD8alpha, NKG2D, NKG2ACE and other markers. CDR3 length: 16 residues. From germline, CDR1 is NSHNY and CDR2 SYGAGN. Unmatched junction bases numbered 9, after V lost 3 bases and J lost 0 bases. This receptor was taken from a C3H/HeJ mouse with alopecia areata. This mouse strain has H2-k as its MHC haplotype. The V and J genes are TRBV13-1 and TRBJ2-7; TRBD1 matches at 7 bases. Material for sequencing was CD4+ T cells sorted from a lymph node. The CDR3 region is CASSAPSGTVSYEQYF. The sequenced part of the CDR3 DNA is TGTGCCAGCAGTGCCCCCTCCGGGACAGTCTCCTAT.